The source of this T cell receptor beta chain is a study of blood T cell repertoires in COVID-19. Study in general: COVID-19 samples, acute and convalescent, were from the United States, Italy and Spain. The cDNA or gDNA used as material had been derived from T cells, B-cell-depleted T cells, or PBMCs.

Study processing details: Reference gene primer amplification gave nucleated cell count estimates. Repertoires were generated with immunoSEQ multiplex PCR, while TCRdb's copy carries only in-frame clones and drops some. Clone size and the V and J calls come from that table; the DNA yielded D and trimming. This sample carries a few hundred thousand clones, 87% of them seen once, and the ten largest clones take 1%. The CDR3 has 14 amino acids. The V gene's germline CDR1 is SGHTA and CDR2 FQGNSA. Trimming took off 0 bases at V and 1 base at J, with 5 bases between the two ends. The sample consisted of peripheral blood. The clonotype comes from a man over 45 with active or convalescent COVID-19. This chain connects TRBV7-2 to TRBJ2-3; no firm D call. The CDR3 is CASSLAQGTDTQYF. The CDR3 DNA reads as TGTGCCAGCAGCTTAGCGCAGGGCACAGATACGCAGTATTTT.